This is a list of T cell receptor beta chains from one sample in a study of OX40 agonist ivuxolimab in advanced cancers. Clones were read by immunoSEQ multiplex PCR, and TCRdb kept only the in-frame ones, dropping some. Found here are about 69,000 clones, around 87% of them singletons; the top ten hold about 2.5%. Specimen: CD4+ or CD8+ T cells sorted from blood, collected in a trial of the OX40 agonist ivuxolimab. The receptors were sampled from an adult with an advanced solid tumor such as melanoma, head and neck, liver or kidney cancer. Both conserved end residues are part of each CDR3. The D gene is left open where the match is weak. Not every row has a clone size; where given, it reads once, few, many or a size class.

V gene	D gene	J gene	clone size	CDR3 protein	CDR3 DNA
TRBV7-9	.	TRBJ2-3	.	CASSQTTVDTQYF	TGTGCCAGCAGCCAGACTACCGTAGATACGCAGTATTTT
TRBV7-2	.	TRBJ2-2	.	CASNAPGPTTGELFF	TGTGCCAGCAACGCGCCGGGACCGACCACCGGGGAGCTGTTTTTT
TRBV5-1	.	TRBJ1-5	once	CASSLGGAEGSNQPQHF	TGCGCCAGCAGCTTGGGGGGGGCAGAGGGAAGCAATCAGCCCCAGCATTTT
TRBV5-6	.	TRBJ1-1	.	CASSSLGGQPEAFF	TGTGCCAGCAGCTCCCTAGGGGGGCAACCTGAAGCTTTCTTT
TRBV2	.	TRBJ1-4	.	CASSEGDGTPTNEKLFF	TGTGCCAGCAGTGAAGGTGATGGGACACCAACTAATGAAAAACTGTTTTTT
TRBV21-1	.	TRBJ2-7	.	CASSKDTSKVDEQYF	TGTGCCAGCAGCAAAGACACGAGTAAAGTGGACGAGCAGTACTTC
TRBV2	.	TRBJ2-7	.	CASSEVTDYEQYF	TGTGCCAGCAGTGAGGTAACGGACTACGAGCAGTACTTC
TRBV28	TRBD1	TRBJ2-7	.	CASSLRDRGYEQYF	TGTGCCAGCAGTTTACGCGACAGGGGCTACGAGCAGTACTTC
TRBV28	.	TRBJ2-7	.	CASTTGITYEQYF	TGTGCCAGCACTACAGGGATCACCTACGAGCAGTACTTC
TRBV5-1	.	TRBJ2-5	.	CASILGGGGGETQYF	TGCGCCAGCATCCTCGGGGGAGGTGGCGGTGAGACCCAGTACTTC
TRBV9	TRBD1	TRBJ2-1	.	CASSGPYRGYNEQFF	TGTGCCAGCAGCGGTCCCTACAGGGGATACAATGAGCAGTTCTTC
TRBV7-2	.	TRBJ1-1	.	CASSLDQGANTEAFF	TGTGCCAGCAGCTTAGATCAAGGGGCGAACACTGAAGCTTTCTTT
TRBV18	TRBD1	TRBJ2-7	.	CASSRGQEIYEQYF	TGTGCCAGCTCCCGGGGACAGGAGATCTACGAGCAGTACTTC
TRBV11-3	.	TRBJ2-1	.	CASSLAIYNEQFF	TGTGCCAGCAGCTTAGCGATTTACAATGAGCAGTTCTTC
TRBV18	.	TRBJ1-1	.	CASSPSGQRNTEAFF	TGTGCCAGCTCACCATCCGGACAGAGGAACACTGAAGCTTTCTTT
TRBV19	TRBD1	TRBJ1-6	.	CASSIRDRGLLWSPLHF	TGTGCCAGTAGTATCCGGGACAGGGGGCTCCTATGGTCACCCCTCCACTTT
TRBV10-1	TRBD2	TRBJ2-3	.	CASSALGGEVTDTQYF	TGCGCCAGCAGTGCTTTGGGGGGGGAAGTCACAGATACGCAGTATTTT
TRBV28	.	TRBJ1-2	.	CASKKTNGYGYTF	TGTGCCAGCAAAAAAACCAATGGCTATGGCTACACCTTC
TRBV18	.	TRBJ1-2	few	CASSPNRDSNYGYTF	TGTGCCAGCTCACCCAACAGGGATTCTAACTATGGCTACACCTTC
TRBV19	TRBD1	TRBJ2-1	.	CASSPLGDRGHNEQFF	TGTGCCAGTAGTCCCCTTGGGGACAGGGGCCACAATGAGCAGTTCTTC
TRBV4-3	TRBD1	TRBJ2-1	.	CASSQEKFPGQHYYNEQFF	TGCGCCAGCAGCCAGGAAAAGTTTCCGGGACAGCATTACTACAATGAGCAGTTCTTC
TRBV14	.	TRBJ2-7	.	CASSFIGTGEQYF	TGTGCCAGCAGCTTTATTGGGACCGGCGAGCAGTACTTC
TRBV7-6	TRBD2	TRBJ2-1	.	CASSLGTSGPRVVQFF	TGTGCCAGCAGCCTTGGGACTAGCGGCCCGCGGGTCGTGCAGTTCTTC
TRBV5-1	TRBD1	TRBJ2-7	.	CASSLTGTAYEQYF	TGCGCCAGCAGCTTGACAGGGACAGCCTACGAGCAGTACTTC
TRBV10-3	TRBD2	TRBJ2-3	.	CAISESFTSGGEDTQYF	TGTGCCATCAGTGAGTCGTTCACTAGCGGGGGGGAAGATACGCAGTATTTT
TRBV19	TRBD2	TRBJ2-1	.	CASRSIAGLNNEQFF	TGTGCCAGTAGATCTATAGCGGGGTTGAACAATGAGCAGTTCTTC
TRBV7-6	TRBD1	TRBJ1-3	.	CASSLSWTGGNTIYF	TGTGCCAGCAGCTTATCGTGGACAGGGGGAAACACCATATATTTT
TRBV2	.	TRBJ2-7	medium-sized	CATSQLEQYF	TGTGCCACCTCCCAGCTGGAGCAGTACTTC
TRBV15	.	TRBJ1-2	.	CATSRDRAEGYTF	TGTGCCACCAGCAGAGATCGGGCAGAGGGCTACACCTTC
TRBV6-5	.	TRBJ1-5	many	CASSSPPGQPQHF	TGTGCCAGCAGTTCCCCCCCCGGACAGCCCCAGCATTTT
TRBV9	.	TRBJ1-1	.	CASSVESGASTEAFF	TGTGCCAGCAGCGTAGAGTCAGGGGCGAGCACTGAAGCTTTCTTT
TRBV12-5	TRBD1	TRBJ2-7	.	CASGLALTGTGDHEQYF	TGTGCTAGTGGTTTGGCCCTTACCGGGACAGGGGACCACGAGCAGTACTTC
TRBV7-2	.	TRBJ1-3	.	CASTLPGNTIYF	TGTGCCAGCACCCTACCGGGAAACACCATATATTTT
TRBV10-2	.	TRBJ1-5	.	CASSESQQGGQPQHF	TGCGCCAGCAGTGAGTCTCAGCAGGGAGGTCAGCCCCAGCATTTT
TRBV7-6	.	TRBJ2-1	.	CASSAGNTPALEQFF	TGTGCCAGCAGCGCGGGCAACACTCCTGCCCTGGAGCAGTTCTTC
TRBV7-2	.	TRBJ2-7	.	CASSLGGPQGEQYF	TGTGCCAGCAGCTTAGGGGGGCCCCAGGGGGAGCAGTACTTC
TRBV6-5	.	TRBJ2-7	.	CASQEGYEQYF	TGTGCCAGCCAGGAAGGCTACGAGCAGTACTTC
TRBV5-4	TRBD1	TRBJ2-7	.	CASSTGTDEQYF	TGTGCCAGCAGCACCGGGACAGACGAGCAGTACTTC
TRBV9	TRBD2	TRBJ2-7	.	CASSVEGTNRYEQYF	TGTGCCAGCAGCGTAGAGGGGACTAATAGATACGAGCAGTACTTC
TRBV11-2	.	TRBJ1-2	.	CASRRLRDYGYTF	TGTGCCAGCCGCCGGCTGAGGGACTATGGCTACACCTTC
TRBV11-1	.	TRBJ2-2	.	CASSPRRNRQPTGELFF	TGTGCCAGCAGCCCCCGGCGAAATCGACAGCCCACCGGGGAGCTGTTTTTT
TRBV7-2	TRBD2	TRBJ2-1	.	CASSLIAGGFYNEQFF	TGTGCCAGCAGCTTAATAGCGGGGGGATTTTACAATGAGCAGTTCTTC
TRBV5-5	TRBD1	TRBJ1-6	.	CASSLDTGGYAPLHF	TGTGCCAGCAGCTTGGATACAGGGGGTTATGCACCCCTCCACTTT
TRBV5-1	TRBD1	TRBJ1-5	few	CASSSTGLGNQPQHF	TGCGCCAGCAGCTCGACAGGGTTGGGCAATCAGCCCCAGCATTTT
TRBV11-2	.	TRBJ2-5	.	CASSRGAGGRETQYF	TGTGCCAGCAGCCGGGGGGCAGGGGGTAGGGAGACCCAGTACTTC
TRBV13	.	TRBJ1-5	.	CASRKTQGRYNNQPQHF	TGTGCCAGCAGAAAGACCCAGGGACGGTATAACAATCAGCCCCAGCATTTT
TRBV2	.	TRBJ2-3	.	CASSGGSWGASTDTQYF	TGTGCCAGCAGTGGCGGGTCGTGGGGGGCAAGCACAGATACGCAGTATTTT
TRBV7-3	.	TRBJ1-1	.	CASSLNSVGNTEAFF	TGTGCCAGCAGCTTAAATAGCGTGGGGAACACTGAAGCTTTCTTT
TRBV10-3	.	TRBJ1-6	.	CAIRDGNSPLHF	TGTGCCATCAGGGACGGGAATTCACCCCTCCACTTT
TRBV7-9	.	TRBJ1-2	once	CASQKMAQGTSGYTF	TGTGCCAGCCAAAAGATGGCCCAGGGGACAAGTGGCTACACCTTC